The present entry profiles one T cell receptor (beta chain) with its context. This CDR3 spans 14 amino acids. V gave up 6 bases and J gave up 5 bases; unmatched junction bases: 7. Germline CDR1 SNHLY, CDR2 FYNNEI. The sample comes from a study of blood T cell repertoires in COVID-19. Clones were read by immunoSEQ multiplex PCR, and TCRdb kept only the in-frame ones, dropping some. In the table there are roughly 110,000 clones, around 89% of which are singletons. This receptor was identified in a man aged 35 to 55 with active or convalescent COVID-19. The chain is built from TRBV2 and TRBJ2-5, with TRBD2 matching over 9 bases. Sample: peripheral blood. The CDR3: CASSQGLASETQYF. Written as DNA, the CDR3 is TGTGCCAGCAGCCAGGGACTAGCTTCGGAGACCCAGTACTTC.